The source of this TCR beta chain is a study of Graves' ophthalmopathy and Graves' hyperthyroidism. CDR3 regions of TCR beta were amplified from RNA transcripts. First-round RT-PCR relied on HTBI primers, and a second-round multiplex PCR came next. A single record per CDR3 protein comes from TCRdb applying MiXCR to the multiplex PCR reads. The table has about 400,000 distinct CDR3 sequences, 15% seen once. The hyperthyroidism patients had a new diagnosis of under 2 months' duration and were aged 18 to 65. There are many counts of this clonotype. The sequence came from a woman aged 18 to 35 with stable Graves' hyperthyroidism. Sequenced: peripheral blood.

The CDR3 DNA reads as TGTGCCATCAGCTCGACAGGCTACGAGCAGTACTTC. Protein product: CAISSTGYEQYF. The chain has TRBV10-3 and TRBJ2-7; a possible D gene is TRBD1 (6 bases). The CDR3 sequence is 12 residues long. Trimming took 6 bases from V and 3 from J, leaving 9 bases between them. Germline-derived CDR1 and CDR2 are ENHRY and SYGVKD.